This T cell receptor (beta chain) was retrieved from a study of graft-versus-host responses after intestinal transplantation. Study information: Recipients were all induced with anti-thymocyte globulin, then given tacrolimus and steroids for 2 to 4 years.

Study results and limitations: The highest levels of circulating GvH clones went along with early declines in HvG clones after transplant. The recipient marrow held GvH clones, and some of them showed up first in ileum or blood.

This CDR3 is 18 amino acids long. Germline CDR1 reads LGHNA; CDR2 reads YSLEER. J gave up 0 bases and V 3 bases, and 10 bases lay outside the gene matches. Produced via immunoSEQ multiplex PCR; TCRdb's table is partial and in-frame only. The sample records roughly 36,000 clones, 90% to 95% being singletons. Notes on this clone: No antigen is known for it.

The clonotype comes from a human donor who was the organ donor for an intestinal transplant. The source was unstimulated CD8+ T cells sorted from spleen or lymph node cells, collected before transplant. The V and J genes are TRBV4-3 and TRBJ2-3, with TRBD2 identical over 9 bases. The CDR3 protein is CASSHDFSGGSSTDTQYF. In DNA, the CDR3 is TGCGCCAGCAGCCATGACTTTAGCGGGGGCTCTAGCACAGATACGCAGTATTTT.